A single T cell receptor (beta chain) is shown here with its context. Antigen unknown. This sample stems from a study of CD8 T cell repertoires and HIV-1 epitope variants. Across the whole study: Each of Twenty-five Gag and Nef epitope peptides stimulated a separate culture. Controls were a CMV, EBV and flu peptide pool, Ebola AY9 negative control, and no-peptide well. Enriched T cells were co-cultured with equal autologous T cell-negative cells. Cultures ran around nine days, with IL-2, IL-7 and IL-15 added on days 3 and 7.

This CDR3 comprises 15 residues. Germline V lookup: CDR1 MDHEN, CDR2 SYDVKM. V gave up 8 bases and J gave up 0 bases, with 14 bases separating them. Assay: immunoSEQ multiplex PCR; the TCRdb copy retains only in-frame clones and omits some. In the table there are a few thousand clones, approximately 70% of which are singletons. The TCR originated in a male donor with HIV. The chain links TRBV28 to TRBJ1-3; D ambiguous. The sequenced sample was cultured CD8+ T cells derived from PBMCs. CDR3 nucleotide sequence: TGTGCCAGCTCGTGGAGGGTGATCTCTGGAAACACCATATATTTT. Translated, it gives CASSWRVISGNTIYF.